These 14 T cell receptor beta chains came from one sample sequenced in a study of memory CD4+ T cells and cytomegalovirus serostatus. Assay used: immunoSEQ multiplex PCR; TCRdb lists only in-frame clones, some missing. This table has roughly 84,000 clones, 65% to 85% appearing once. The sort gate was single viable CD3+CD4+CD8-CD45RO+ cells for memory CD4+ T cells. The sequencing sample was made of memory CD4+ T cells from blood. The source is an adult in good health and CMV-seronegative.

This chain joins TRBV7-8 and TRBJ1-1; D unclear. V dropped 1 base and J dropped 1 base, with 7 bases sitting between them. Germline values: CDR1 SGHVS, CDR2 FQNEAQ. The CDR3 extends over 14 amino acids. The CDR3 bases are TGTGCCAGCAGCTTAGGACCGGCGAACACTGAAGCTTTCTTT. It yields the protein CASSLGPANTEAFF.

The chain is built from TRBV10-1 and TRBJ1-6, with 10 bases that match TRBD1. V shed 7 bases and J 9 bases; nucleotides not matched to a gene: 3. CDR3 length equals 13 residues. Germline lookup yields CDR1 WNHNN and CDR2 SYGVQD (reference sequence). The CDR3 coding sequence is TGCGCCAGCAAGACAGGGGGCTCTTCACCCCTCCACTTT. Translated, it gives CASKTGGSSPLHF.

The chain uses TRBV9 and TRBJ1-5; D is perhaps TRBD1 (6 bases). Trimming pared 0 bases from V and 2 bases from J, leaving 9 bases between. The CDR3 is 15 residues long. Germline values: CDR1 SGDLS, CDR2 YYNGEE. The CDR3 nucleotides read TGTGCCAGCAGCGTAGGGGGGGCAGGCAATCAGCCCCAGCATTTT. As protein: CASSVGGAGNQPQHF.

The chain is built from TRBV5-4 and TRBJ2-1; the D is unclear. The CDR3 extends over 16 amino acids. Per germline, CDR1 SGHNT and CDR2 YYREEE (reference sequence). Trimming shortened V by 4 bases and J by 0 bases, and 14 bases separated the two germline ends. The DNA of the CDR3 is TGTGCCAGCAGCCTCCGTAGGAGTTCCTCCTACAATGAGCAGTTCTTC. Protein sequence: CASSLRRSSSYNEQFF.

This clone was observed a handful of times. V gene TRBV2 combines with J gene TRBJ2-7; the match to TRBD2 covers 10 bases. CDR1 and CDR2 from the germline V gene are SNHLY and FYNNEI. The CDR3 is made up of 15 amino acids. The J segment lost 7 bases and the V segment lost 7 bases, leaving 13 bases of the junction unmatched. In DNA form, the CDR3 reads TGTGCCAGCATTGTTACTAGCGGGGTGTACGGGGAGCAGTACTTC. Its protein is CASIVTSGVYGEQYF.

Only a few counts were recorded for this clone. The genes are TRBV9 and TRBJ2-3; the D gene is possibly TRBD1 (6 bases). Germline V CDR1 and CDR2: SGDLS, YYNGEE. The CDR3 consists of 15 residues. V lost 4 bases to trimming and J lost 0 bases, with 12 bases between them. CDR3 in DNA: TGTGCCAGCAGCCCCAGACAGGAAAGCACAGATACGCAGTATTTT. Translation gives CASSPRQESTDTQYF.

This chain uses TRBV10-3 with TRBJ2-5, with unresolved D. Germline V gives CDR1 ENHRY, CDR2 SYGVKD. Trimming stripped 5 bases from V and 1 base from J, with 8 bases between. This CDR3 region has 13 residues. The CDR3 region is CAISTQSQETQYF. The CDR3 DNA reads TGTGCCATCAGTACTCAATCCCAAGAGACCCAGTACTTC.

The V call is TRBV29-1, the J call TRBJ1-2; D not resolved. V was pared by 4 bases and J by 2 bases, with 8 bases between. The CDR3 contains 12 residues. Germline CDR1 reads SQVTM; CDR2 reads ANQGSEA. The CDR3 loop reads CSVASTNYGYTF. CDR3 DNA sequence: TGCAGCGTTGCCAGCACGAACTATGGCTACACCTTC.

This clone was found once. This chain links TRBV10-3 with TRBJ2-6; the D is unclear. Germline CDR1 is ENHRY and CDR2 is SYGVKD. The CDR3 loop spans 14 amino acids. Trimming shortened V by 10 bases and J by 4 bases, and 14 bases separated the two germline ends. The CDR3 bases are TGTGCCACCCCGATAAGGACCGGGGCCAACGTCCTGACTTTC. This translates into CATPIRTGANVLTF.

The CDR3: CAVKPAVTYEQYF. The CDR3, as DNA: TGTGCGGTAAAACCAGCGGTCACCTACGAGCAGTACTTC. This chain links TRBV2 with TRBJ2-7, with D maybe TRBD2 (5 bases). The length of the CDR3 is 13 residues. Germline lookup yields CDR1 SNHLY and CDR2 FYNNEI.

This clone was seen once. For the CDR3, the DNA is TGTGCCATTGGGGAACCCCAAAGGGAGCAGTACTTC. The encoded protein is CAIGEPQREQYF. This sequence joins TRBV10-3 and TRBJ2-7, with D hard to call. The CDR3 is made up of 12 amino acids. V was shortened by 9 bases and J by 7 bases, with 16 bases between the two germline ends. Germline V gene lookup returns CDR1 ENHRY and CDR2 SYGVKD.

V gene TRBV5-1 combines with J gene TRBJ2-7; 8 bases agree with TRBD1. This CDR3 comprises 15 residues. V gave up 7 bases and J gave up 0 bases; unmatched junction bases: 9. Germline V gene data show CDR1 as SGHRS and CDR2 as YFSETQ. In nucleotides, the CDR3 is TGCGCCAGCTATGAACCGGGACAGGACTCCTACGAGCAGTACTTC. Translation gives CASYEPGQDSYEQYF.

This chain joins TRBV29-1 and TRBJ2-3; D unresolved. The CDR3 contains 13 residues. Germline CDR1 and CDR2: SQVTM and ANQGSEA. With 3 bases removed from V and 2 bases from J, the gap between germline ends came to 9 bases. The CDR3 reads CSVEGHATDTQYF. The CDR3 nucleotides read TGCAGCGTTGAGGGCCATGCCACAGATACGCAGTATTTT.

The V gene is TRBV4-2, the J gene TRBJ2-7; TRBD2 aligns across 8 bases. Losses at the gene ends were 0 bases for V and 3 bases for J; bases not matched to a gene: 7. The germline V gene encodes CDR1 LGHNA and CDR2 YNFKEQ. The CDR3 covers 16 residues. In DNA, the CDR3 is TGTGCCAGCAGCCAAGATGAAACTAGCGGCTTCTACGAGCAGTACTTC. Protein sequence: CASSQDETSGFYEQYF.